This T cell receptor (beta chain) was identified during a study of CD8+ T cells in alopecia areata. The treatment: oral pan-JAK inhibitor, 5-10 mg twice daily. This clone was seen more than once but under ten times. RNA was isolated and reverse transcribed to cDNA, the sequencing template. Assay used: immunoSEQ multiplex PCR; TCRdb lists only in-frame clones, some missing. The sample has under 350,000 clones, roughly 64% seen once. The J segment lost 5 bases and the V segment lost 6 bases, leaving 5 bases of the junction unmatched. The CDR3 has 14 amino acids. Germline CDR1 reads SQVTM; CDR2 reads ANQGSEA.

This sample comprised CD4+ T cells sorted from blood, obtained at week 24, from a patient treated with tofacitinib. The chain joins TRBV29-1 to TRBJ2-5; TRBD2 agrees at 14 bases. The sequence derives from a human donor with alopecia areata. The CDR3 here is CSVTSGGVLETQYF. In DNA, the CDR3 is TGCAGCGTGACTAGCGGGGGGGTGTTGGAGACCCAGTACTTC.